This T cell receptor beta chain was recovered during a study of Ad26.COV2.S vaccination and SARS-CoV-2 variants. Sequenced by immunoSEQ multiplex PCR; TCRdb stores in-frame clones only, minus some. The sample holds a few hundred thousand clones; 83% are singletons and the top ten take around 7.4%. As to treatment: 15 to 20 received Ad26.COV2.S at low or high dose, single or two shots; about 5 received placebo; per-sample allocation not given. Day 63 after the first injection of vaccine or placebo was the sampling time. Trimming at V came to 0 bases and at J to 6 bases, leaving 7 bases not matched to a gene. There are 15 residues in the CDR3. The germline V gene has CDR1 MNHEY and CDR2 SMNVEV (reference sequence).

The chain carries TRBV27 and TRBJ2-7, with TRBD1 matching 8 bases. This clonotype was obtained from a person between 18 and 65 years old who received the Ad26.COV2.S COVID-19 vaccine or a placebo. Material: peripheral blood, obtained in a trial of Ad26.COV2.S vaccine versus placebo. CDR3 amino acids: CASSLSKDRASEQYF. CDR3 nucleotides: TGTGCCAGCAGTTTATCGAAGGACAGGGCTAGCGAGCAGTACTTC.